Each of the 2 T cell receptor beta chains below was sequenced from the same sample in a study of multiple sclerosis patients with progressive multifocal leukoencephalopathy. Time point here: 6 months of natalizumab therapy. TCRdb keeps only in-frame clones here, not all; method: immunoSEQ multiplex PCR. Of under 30,000 clones in the sample, over 85% were seen once. The material was PBMCs, obtained from a patient treated with natalizumab. These receptor sequences come from a human donor with multiple sclerosis.

This chain uses TRBV28 with TRBJ1-5; D may be TRBD1 (6 bases). Trimming took off 3 bases at V and 8 bases at J, with 14 bases between the two ends. CDR3 size: 14 residues. Germline CDR1 is MDHEN and CDR2 is SYDVKM. Written as DNA, the CDR3 is TGTGCCAGCAGTTTCGCGGGCAGGGGTGAGCCCCAGCATTTT. Translated, it gives CASSFAGRGEPQHF.

CDR3: CASSTGQGASGTGELFF. The CDR3 DNA sequence: TGCGCCAGCAGCACGGGACAGGGGGCGTCGGGCACCGGGGAGCTGTTTTTT. This chain connects TRBV5-1 to TRBJ2-2; 12 bases fit TRBD1. V was pared by 4 bases and J by 4 bases, with 8 bases of the junction left unmatched. The CDR3 length is 17 residues. CDR1 and CDR2 from the germline V gene are SGHRS and YFSETQ.